One sample yielded the 27 T cell receptor beta chains listed below, sequenced in a study of T cell responses to AZD1222 COVID-19 vaccine. Repertoires were generated with immunoSEQ multiplex PCR, while TCRdb's copy carries only in-frame clones and drops some. The sample includes roughly 120,000 clones, roughly 87% of them seen just once. The sample in question was peripheral blood, obtained on day 0 of AZD1222 vaccination. Receptors were obtained from an adult in good health.

This clone was counted a single time. V is TRBV28 and J is TRBJ1-5; a weak D match, TRBD1 (5 bases). There are 16 residues in the CDR3. The V end lost 6 bases, the J end lost 5 bases, and 20 bases lay between the germline ends. Germline CDR1 MDHEN, CDR2 SYDVKM. CDR3 DNA sequence: TGTGCCAGCAGATACATGCGGGGCAGGGCCGATCAGCCCCAGCATTTT. Amino acid sequence: CASRYMRGRADQPQHF.

This clone has only one observation. The chain has TRBV6-6 and TRBJ1-1; a weak D match, TRBD1 (6 bases). Trimming took off 6 bases at V and 4 bases at J, with 15 bases between the two ends. The CDR3 loop spans 14 amino acids. The V gene's germline CDR1 is MNHNY and CDR2 SVGAGI (reference sequence). CDR3 in DNA: TGTGCCAGCAGACCAGGACAGTTAGGCACTGAAGCTTTCTTT. Its translation: CASRPGQLGTEAFF.

Written as DNA, the CDR3 is TGCGCCAGCAGCTTGGCCGTAGGTGGCGGGAAAGAGACCCAGTACTTC. Amino acid sequence: CASSLAVGGGKETQYF. The chain recombines TRBV5-1 with TRBJ2-5, with D perhaps matching TRBD2 (6 bases). The CDR3 extends over 16 amino acids. Trimming stripped 0 bases from V and 3 bases from J, with 15 bases between. Germline lookup yields CDR1 SGHRS and CDR2 YFSETQ.

This clone was observed once. The V gene is TRBV4-1, the J gene TRBJ2-1, with 10 positions matching TRBD2. V trimming: 0 bases; J trimming: 10 bases; junction bases outside the gene matches: 12. The CDR3 length is 17 residues. Germline loops: CDR1 MGHRA, CDR2 YSYEKL. CDR3 DNA: TGCGCCAGCAGCCAAGATCCTAGCGGGAGTGGGGTGGGGGAGCAGTTCTTC. This translates into CASSQDPSGSGVGEQFF.

The chain employs TRBV15 and TRBJ2-7; D is possibly TRBD1 (6 bases). Germline V gene sequence: CDR1 LNHNV, CDR2 YYDKDF (reference sequence). This CDR3 spans 13 amino acids. V was clipped by 5 bases and J by 2 bases, with 10 bases between them. CDR3 sequence: CATSRDITYEQYF. DNA of the CDR3: TGTGCCACCAGCCGGGACATAACCTACGAGCAGTACTTC.

V is TRBV7-8 and J is TRBJ1-2; D unresolved. The germline CDR1 and CDR2 sequences are SGHVS and FQNEAQ. V was cut by 5 bases and J by 0 bases, with 13 bases left in between. The CDR3 is made up of 15 amino acids. CDR3 protein: CASSPSGQANYGYTF. Here the CDR3 DNA reads TGTGCCAGCAGCCCCTCGGGCCAGGCTAACTATGGCTACACCTTC.

The chain links TRBV1 to TRBJ2-7. TRBV1 is described as a pseudogene. This CDR3 is built from 13 residues. Here the CDR3 reads CTSARGPEGEQYF. As DNA, the CDR3 is TGCACCAGCGCCCGGGGGCCGGAGGGCGAGCAGTACTTC.

This clone showed up just once. The V and J genes are TRBV27 and TRBJ2-5, with TRBD2 identical over 10 bases. The CDR3 sequence is 16 residues long. The ends lost 4 bases at V and 1 base at J; junction bases unmatched: 6. Germline V gives CDR1 MNHEY, CDR2 SMNVEV (reference sequence). CDR3 in DNA: TGTGCCAGCAGTTCGAGTCTAGCGGGGGTCCAAGAGACCCAGTACTTC. Protein product: CASSSSLAGVQETQYF.

The chain recombines TRBV5-6 with TRBJ1-2; D is uncertain. CDR1 and CDR2 from the germline V gene are SGHDT and YYEEEE. Trimming shortened V by 0 bases and J by 0 bases, and 6 bases separated the two germline ends. This CDR3 contains 14 residues. CDR3 residues: CASSLGGSNYGYTF. DNA for the CDR3: TGTGCCAGCAGCTTGGGGGGTTCTAACTATGGCTACACCTTC.

The rearrangement uses TRBV11-3 and TRBJ2-5; TRBD2 is a possible D gene (6 bases). The CDR3 sequence is 13 residues long. Trimming took off 1 base at V and 4 bases at J, with 7 bases between the two ends. Germline V gene sequence: CDR1 SGHNT, CDR2 YENEEA. The CDR3 DNA follows: TGTGCCAGCAGCTTAGGGGGAGGAGAGACCCAGTACTTC. It translates to CASSLGGGETQYF. The complete variable domain, with remaining parts taken from reference TRBV11-3 and TRBJ2-5, reads EAGVVQSPRYKIIEKKQPVAFWCNPISGHNTLYWYLQNLGQGPELLIRYENEEAVDDSQLPKDRFSAERLKGVDSTLKIQPAELGDSAVYLCASSLGGGETQYFGPGTRLLVL.

The J gene is TRBJ1-2, the V gene TRBV25-1, with D uncertain. Germline V gene lookup returns CDR1 MGHDK and CDR2 SYGVNS. The V end was cut by 3 bases, the J end by 4 bases, with 9 bases between. The CDR3 has 13 amino acids. The chain's CDR3 is CASSDDYIYGYTF. The CDR3 region has the DNA TGTGCCAGCAGTGATGATTATATCTATGGCTACACCTTC.

The chain combines TRBV11-3 with TRBJ1-2; TRBD1 aligns across 7 bases. The CDR3 is made up of 13 amino acids. Per the germline V gene, CDR1 is SGHNT and CDR2 is YENEEA. V dropped 3 bases and J dropped 3; count of bases not matched to a gene: 1. The CDR3 bases are TGTGCCAGCAGCTTTACAGGGGACTATGGCTACACCTTC. Translating gives CASSFTGDYGYTF.

This clone was observed once. This chain links TRBV27 with TRBJ2-5, with TRBD1 identical over 7 bases. Germline lookup yields CDR1 MNHEY and CDR2 SMNVEV (reference sequence). The CDR3 extends over 16 amino acids. V lost 5 bases, J lost 2 bases, and 11 bases stayed unmatched. CDR3 amino acids: CASSPGTAPEQETQYF. In DNA, the CDR3 is TGTGCCAGCAGTCCCGGGACAGCTCCCGAGCAAGAGACCCAGTACTTC.

The CDR3 coding sequence is TGTGCCAGCAGCTACTCCAGGGGGCCGAGCTATGGCTACACCTTC. It yields the protein CASSYSRGPSYGYTF. V gene TRBV7-2 combines with J gene TRBJ1-2; TRBD1 matches at 8 bases. The J segment lost 4 bases and the V segment lost 4 bases, leaving 8 bases of the junction unmatched. The length of the CDR3 is 15 residues. The germline gives CDR1 SGHTA, CDR2 FQGNSA.

Only one count was recorded for this clone. The chain couples TRBV7-8 to TRBJ1-5, with D perhaps matching TRBD1 (6 bases). The CDR3 totals 19 residues. Trimming pared 5 bases from V and 0 bases from J, leaving 23 bases between. Germline-derived CDR1 and CDR2 are SGHVS and FQNEAQ. The CDR3 DNA reads TGTGCCAGCAGCCCTATCAGTGGCGGGGGGCGAGATAGCAATCAGCCCCAGCATTTT. This translates into CASSPISGGGRDSNQPQHF.

This chain connects TRBV3-1 (or the pseudogene TRBV3-2) to TRBJ1-5; D gene ambiguous. Trimming took off 4 bases at V and 5 bases at J, with 12 bases between the two ends. Germline values: CDR1 LGHDT, CDR2 YNNKEL (reference sequence). The CDR3 spans 14 residues. CDR3 DNA: TGTGCCAGCAGCCCAACTGGGAACCATCAGCCCCAGCATTTT. It translates to CASSPTGNHQPQHF.

The chain is built from TRBV6-2 or TRBV6-3 and TRBJ1-3; D unclear. Germline V gene sequence: CDR1 MNHEY, CDR2 SVGEGT. The CDR3 has 14 amino acids. Trimming took off 4 bases at V and 2 bases at J, with 9 bases between the two ends. CDR3: CASSFRTPGNTIYF. The CDR3 nucleotides are TGTGCCAGCAGTTTCAGGACCCCTGGAAACACCATATATTTT.

CDR3 DNA sequence: TGCGCCAGCAGTGAGGGGACTAGAAAGGCCTACAATGAGCAGTTCTTC. Translation gives CASSEGTRKAYNEQFF. The chain carries TRBV10-1 and TRBJ2-1, with 8 bases aligning to TRBD2. CDR3 size: 16 residues. Germline values: CDR1 WNHNN, CDR2 SYGVQD (reference sequence). Losses at the gene ends were 2 bases for V and 2 bases for J; bases not matched to a gene: 5.

The genes are TRBV7-2 and TRBJ2-7; TRBD1 might be the D (6 bases). The ends were cut back, 8 bases at V and 0 bases at J, with 11 bases in the middle. The CDR3 length is 13 residues. From germline, CDR1 is SGHTA and CDR2 FQGNSA. CDR3 sequence (DNA): TGTGCCAGCTACGACAGGCACTCCTACGAGCAGTACTTC. It encodes CASYDRHSYEQYF.

The gene calls are TRBV6-5 and TRBJ2-1, with a weak D call TRBD1 (5 bases). The CDR3 sequence is 16 residues long. V was cut by 0 bases and J by 7 bases, with 16 bases left in between. The germline gives CDR1 MNHEY, CDR2 SVGAGI. CDR3 DNA sequence: TGTGCCAGCAGTTACTCTTACGGCAGGGTGGCGAATGAGCAGTTCTTC. Its protein product is CASSYSYGRVANEQFF.

This clone has only one observation. V usage is TRBV4-2 and J usage is TRBJ1-1; TRBD1 matches 9 bases. The length of the CDR3 is 16 residues. The trim removed 3 bases at V and 11 bases at J, leaving 16 bases unmatched. Germline loops: CDR1 LGHNA, CDR2 YNFKEQ. The CDR3, as DNA: TGTGCCAGCAGCCACCTCCAAGGACAGGGGACGCTGAGGGCTTTCTTT. Translation gives CASSHLQGQGTLRAFF.

This rearrangement joins TRBV19 to TRBJ1-5; TRBD1 matches 8 bases. The CDR3 is 15 residues long. The V segment lost 4 bases and the J segment 1 base; nucleotides outside the gene matches: 3. Germline loops: CDR1 LNHDA, CDR2 SQIVND (reference sequence). The CDR3 sequence is CASSKGQGSNQPQHF. The CDR3 bases are TGTGCCAGTAGTAAAGGACAGGGAAGCAATCAGCCCCAGCATTTT. The variable domain in full, completed from reference TRBV19 and TRBJ1-5, reads DGGITQSPKYLFRKEGQNVTLSCEQNLNHDAMYWYRQDPGQGLRLIYYSQIVNDFQKGDIAEGYSVSREKKESFPLTVTSAQKNPTAFYLCASSKGQGSNQPQHFGDGTRLSIL.

The chain couples TRBV28 to TRBJ1-6; 7 nucleotides align to TRBD1. V lost 7 bases and J lost 7; bases outside the gene matches: 10. This CDR3 contains 15 residues. CDR1 is MDHEN, CDR2 SYDVKM, per germline. CDR3 nucleotides: TGTGCCAGCAAAGAAAGACAGGGCCCCAATTCACCCCTCCACTTT. The encoded protein is CASKERQGPNSPLHF.

The chain has TRBV5-1 and TRBJ2-3; maybe TRBD2 (5 bases). Germline V CDR1 and CDR2: SGHRS, YFSETQ. Trimming took off 2 bases at V and 5 bases at J, with 15 bases between the two ends. CDR3 size: 15 residues. The CDR3 coding sequence is TGCGCCAGCAGCTTACTAGAATTTACCGAAGATACGCAGTATTTT. This codes for CASSLLEFTEDTQYF.

J is TRBJ2-7 and V is TRBV7-8, with D unclear. CDR3 length: 12 residues. CDR1 and CDR2 from the germline V gene are SGHVS and FQNEAQ. The ends were cut back, 5 bases at V and 3 bases at J, with 8 bases in the middle. The CDR3 DNA reads TGTGCCAGCAGCCAACCCTACTACGAGCAGTACTTC. Translating it yields CASSQPYYEQYF.

This clone was counted only a few times. V gene TRBV27 combines with J gene TRBJ2-7, with 7 bases fitting TRBD1. The CDR3 covers 14 residues. Germline V gene data show CDR1 as MNHEY and CDR2 as SMNVEV (reference sequence). Trimming cost V 6 bases and J 4 bases; bases outside gene matches: 9. The CDR3 DNA sequence: TGTGCCAGCAGCCAGGGGGTAACCCCTTACGAGCAGTACTTC. Its translation is CASSQGVTPYEQYF.

The chain employs TRBV28 and TRBJ2-3, with TRBD1 identical over 7 bases. There are 14 residues in the CDR3. The germline gives CDR1 MDHEN, CDR2 SYDVKM. V was pared by 5 bases and J by 1 base, with 3 bases of the junction left unmatched. The CDR3 protein is CASSPGQGTDTQYF. The CDR3, as DNA: TGTGCCAGCAGTCCCGGACAGGGCACAGATACGCAGTATTTT. Full variable domain (remainder filled in from reference TRBV28 and TRBJ2-3): DVKVTQSSRYLVKRTGEKVFLECVQDMDHENMFWYRQDPGLGLRLIYFSYDVKMKEKGDIPEGYSVSREKKERFSLILESASTNQTSMYLCASSPGQGTDTQYFGPGTRLTVL.